The rows below give T cell receptor beta chains drawn from one sample of a study of cytomegalovirus exposure and HLA in healthy donors. The protocol was immunoSEQ multiplex PCR, while the TCRdb copy is restricted to in-frame clones and leaves out a portion. The table has under 200,000 clones, about 81% seen once. The sequencing input was PBMCs. The receptors come from a woman aged 18-35 years in good health and CMV-seronegative. Each CDR3 is given with its conserved first and last residue. The order of the fields is D gene, CDR3 length, clone size, V gene, J gene, CDR3 DNA, CDR3 protein. The D gene is left open where the match is weak. Clone sizes are given selectively: once, few, many, or a class where the clone is expanded.

D gene: NA; CDR3 length: 15; clone size: NA; V gene: TRBV6-1; J gene: TRBJ1-3; CDR3 DNA: TGTGCCAGCAGTGAAGCGCCGGTAGCTGGAAACACCATATATTTT; CDR3 protein: CASSEAPVAGNTIYF
D gene: TRBD1; CDR3 length: 14; clone size: NA; V gene: TRBV9; J gene: TRBJ2-3; CDR3 DNA: TGTGCCAGCAGCGTAGGACCGACAGGGGATACGCAGTATTTT; CDR3 protein: CASSVGPTGDTQYF
D gene: NA; CDR3 length: 12; clone size: NA; V gene: TRBV7-9; J gene: TRBJ1-5; CDR3 DNA: TGTTCCAGCAGCTTAGGAGGTCAGCCCCAGCATTTT; CDR3 protein: CSSSLGGQPQHF
D gene: NA; CDR3 length: 17; clone size: NA; V gene: TRBV4-2; J gene: TRBJ1-1; CDR3 DNA: TGTGCCAGCAGCCAAGGGCGACTGTTTTATGGGGGGACTGAAGCTTTCTTT; CDR3 protein: CASSQGRLFYGGTEAFF
D gene: NA; CDR3 length: 14; clone size: NA; V gene: TRBV5-6; J gene: TRBJ1-3; CDR3 DNA: TGTGCCAGCAGCTTGGGGGGGACTGCAAACACCATATATTTT; CDR3 protein: CASSLGGTANTIYF
D gene: TRBD2; CDR3 length: 16; clone size: NA; V gene: TRBV29-1; J gene: TRBJ2-1; CDR3 DNA: TGCAGCGTTGAAGATGGACTAGCGGGAGCCTACAATGAGCAGTTCTTC; CDR3 protein: CSVEDGLAGAYNEQFF
D gene: TRBD1; CDR3 length: 14; clone size: NA; V gene: TRBV9; J gene: TRBJ2-5; CDR3 DNA: TGTGCCAGCAGATCCGGGACAGCGACAGAGACCCAGTACTTC; CDR3 protein: CASRSGTATETQYF
D gene: NA; CDR3 length: 17; clone size: few; V gene: TRBV4-2; J gene: TRBJ2-3; CDR3 DNA: TGTGCCAGCAGCCAAGGGGGAGTATTTAGTGTCTCAGATACGCAGTATTTT; CDR3 protein: CASSQGGVFSVSDTQYF
D gene: NA; CDR3 length: 14; clone size: NA; V gene: TRBV19; J gene: TRBJ1-2; CDR3 DNA: TGTGCCAGTAGTATTTCAGGGAAAATCAATGGCTACACCTTC; CDR3 protein: CASSISGKINGYTF
D gene: TRBD1; CDR3 length: 15; clone size: NA; V gene: TRBV27; J gene: TRBJ1-6; CDR3 DNA: TGTGCCAGCAGTGTCTCGACAGGGGGCCATTCACCCCTCCACTTT; CDR3 protein: CASSVSTGGHSPLHF
D gene: TRBD1; CDR3 length: 17; clone size: once; V gene: TRBV5-5; J gene: TRBJ2-5; CDR3 DNA: TGTGCCAGCAGTTCCGGGACAGAGAAAGGTCACCAAGAGACCCAGTACTTC; CDR3 protein: CASSSGTEKGHQETQYF